This T cell receptor (beta chain) was captured in a study of tumor-infiltrating lymphocytes in primary liver carcinoma. Overall study context: Primary liver carcinoma in the patients was surgically resected. Study outcomes and limitations: The study found a significantly higher top-250-clone fraction in tumors than in blood (p = 0.039).

V lost 6 bases and J 5 bases, leaving 5 bases between the germline ends. The CDR3 contains 11 residues. CDR1 and CDR2 from the germline V gene are LGHNA and YNFKEQ. Comments on this clonotype: The antigen remains unidentified. This may stem from a read error, because a much larger clone lies one nucleotide away. As the CDR3 is not closed by the conserved phenylalanine or tryptophan, this likely results from a read error.

They got blood RNA out of unsorted whole blood and also pulled out germline DNA. Priming with a constant-region primer yielded TCR beta cDNA from roughly 0.45 ug total RNA. Library construction for TCR beta comprised three nested multiplex PCR rounds performed with slightly modified ARM-PCR. Forward primers for TRBV1-TRBV30 and a C-beta reverse primer served the first two PCR rounds, at 10 cycles each. TCRdb recomputed calls from the multiplex PCR reads with MiXCR, one row per CDR3 protein. This table holds fewer than 350,000 distinct CDR3 sequences, about 65% found once. Sequenced: peripheral blood. V usage is TRBV4-2 and J usage is TRBJ2-1; D not certain. This clonotype was sampled from a man in his forties with primary liver carcinoma and hepatitis B virus infection. CDR3 amino acids: CASSLNNEQFL. The CDR3 region has the DNA TGTGCCAGCAGTTTGAACAATGAGCAGTTCTTG.